These 18 T cell receptor beta chains originate from one sample sequenced in a study of cytomegalovirus exposure and HLA in healthy donors. The PCR ran on 60 Vbeta and 13 Jbeta primers. Profiling relied on immunoSEQ multiplex PCR, and the TCRdb table lists in-frame clones only, not all of them. The sample records 150,000 or so clones, roughly 80% being singletons. The sample taken for sequencing was PBMCs. These receptors all stem from a man in his forties or fifties in good health and CMV-seropositive.

The V gene is TRBV19, the J gene TRBJ1-2, with 7 bases fitting TRBD1. This CDR3 spans 16 amino acids. J lost 5 bases, V lost 5 bases, and 14 bases had no gene match. Germline CDR1 is LNHDA and CDR2 is SQIVND (reference sequence). DNA of the CDR3: TGTGCCAGTAGTTCTACCGGGGGGGCAGGGGGATATGGCTACACCTTC. This sequence encodes CASSSTGGAGGYGYTF.

Here the CDR3 reads CASSLGQGWNYGYTF. CDR3 in DNA: TGTGCCAGCAGTTTAGGACAGGGGTGGAACTATGGCTACACCTTC. V gene TRBV28 combines with J gene TRBJ1-2; 9 nucleotides line up with TRBD1. The V gene's germline CDR1 is MDHEN and CDR2 SYDVKM. The trim removed 2 bases at V and 2 bases at J, leaving 3 bases unmatched. The CDR3 covers 15 residues.

The rearrangement joins TRBV5-1 to TRBJ2-5; 7 bases line up with TRBD1. Germline V gene data show CDR1 as SGHRS and CDR2 as YFSETQ. Germline trimming cut 4 bases from V and 5 bases from J; bases unmatched to any gene: 14. This CDR3 region has 16 residues. In DNA form, the CDR3 reads TGCGCCAGCAGCATAACAGGGGCCGCTAAGGGGGAGACCCAGTACTTC. Translated, it gives CASSITGAAKGETQYF. Supplemented by reference TRBV5-1 and TRBJ2-5, the full variable domain reads KAGVTQTPRYLIKTRGQQVTLSCSPISGHRSVSWYQQTPGQGLQFLFEYFSETQRNKGNFPGRFSGRQFSNSRSEMNVSTLELGDSALYLCASSITGAAKGETQYFGPGTRLLVL.

This clone was observed a few times. The rearrangement links TRBV5-1 to TRBJ1-5; 8 positions match TRBD1. The trim removed 0 bases at V and 1 base at J, leaving 0 bases unmatched. CDR3 length: 15 residues. Germline CDR1 is SGHRS and CDR2 is YFSETQ. Here the CDR3 DNA reads TGCGCCAGCAGCTTGGGGACAGGGAGCAATCAGCCCCAGCATTTT. This translates into CASSLGTGSNQPQHF.

The rearrangement links TRBV7-2 to TRBJ2-2, with a possible D match to TRBD2 (6 bases). The CDR3 sequence is 13 residues long. The V end was cut by 5 bases, the J end by 7 bases, with 11 bases between. Germline CDR1 SGHTA, CDR2 FQGNSA. The CDR3 reads CASSPKAGGELFF. Here the CDR3 DNA reads TGTGCCAGCAGCCCCAAAGCGGGCGGGGAGCTGTTTTTT.

The CDR3 DNA sequence: TGTGCCAGCAGCTTACGGGCGGGAGGGGCGGACGAGCAGTTCTTC. Its protein is CASSLRAGGADEQFF. This chain links TRBV7-9 with TRBJ2-1; TRBD2 matches 9 bases. Germline V gene data show CDR1 as SEHNR and CDR2 as FQNEAQ (reference sequence). V dropped 2 bases and J dropped 10; count of bases not matched to a gene: 9. The CDR3 sequence is 15 residues long.

The rearrangement uses TRBV5-4 and TRBJ2-1, with 12 bases lining up with TRBD2. Germline CDR1 SGHNT, CDR2 YYREEE (reference sequence). This CDR3 has 15 residues. V was clipped by 5 bases and J by 0 bases; unmatched bases: 0. CDR3 amino acids: CASRTSGSSYNEQFF. The CDR3 DNA sequence: TGTGCCAGCAGGACTAGCGGGAGCTCCTACAATGAGCAGTTCTTC.

In DNA form, the CDR3 reads TGTGCCAGCAGTTCCTCCCGGGTGTGGACCCAGTACTTC. Its translation: CASSSSRVWTQYF. The chain carries TRBV6-5 and TRBJ2-5; unclear D gene. The V end lost 4 bases, the J end lost 7 bases, and 13 bases lay between the germline ends. Germline V gene sequence: CDR1 MNHEY, CDR2 SVGAGI. The CDR3 loop spans 13 amino acids.

This rearrangement joins TRBV6-1 to TRBJ2-7; TRBD2 aligns across 10 bases. Looked up from germline, CDR1 is MNHNS and CDR2 is SASEGT. This CDR3 is 18 amino acids long. V gave up 3 bases and J gave up 6 bases; unmatched junction bases: 17. The chain's CDR3 is CASSDGTNWLAGVGEQYF. CDR3 DNA: TGTGCCAGCAGTGATGGGACGAATTGGCTAGCGGGAGTGGGCGAGCAGTACTTC.

This clone was recorded only once. This chain connects TRBV20-1 to TRBJ2-7; possible D gene TRBD2, 5 bases. The CDR3 has 10 amino acids. Germline V gene sequence: CDR1 DFQATT, CDR2 SNEGSKA (reference sequence). The V end lost 4 bases, the J end lost 6 bases, and 7 bases lay between the germline ends. CDR3 nucleotide sequence: TGCAGTGCTAAGGGAGCCGAGCAGTACTTC. Its protein product is CSAKGAEQYF.

The gene calls are TRBV6-1 and TRBJ1-2; tentative D call: TRBD1 (6 bases). The germline CDR1 and CDR2 sequences are MNHNS and SASEGT. The CDR3 covers 12 residues. V was cut by 6 bases and J by 4 bases, with 9 bases left in between. As DNA, the CDR3 is TGTGCCAGCAGCACAGGGACCTATGGCTACACCTTC. Its translation: CASSTGTYGYTF.

The chain joins TRBV6-5 to TRBJ1-5; D uncertain. This CDR3 is 14 amino acids long. Trimming stripped 4 bases from V and 7 bases from J, with 14 bases between. Per germline, CDR1 MNHEY and CDR2 SVGAGI. This CDR3 reads CASSSREGRQPQHF. CDR3 nucleotide sequence: TGTGCCAGCAGTTCCCGCGAGGGTCGACAGCCCCAGCATTTT.

This clone was seen just once. The chain employs TRBV2 and TRBJ2-1; either TRBD1 or TRBD2 may supply D (7 bases each). Per germline, CDR1 SNHLY and CDR2 FYNNEI. The CDR3 sequence is 13 residues long. V shed 10 bases and J shed 10 bases, with 20 bases lying between them. This CDR3 reads CATRGGPVSEQFF. In DNA, the CDR3 is TGTGCCACCAGGGGGGGGCCCGTATCGGAGCAGTTCTTC.

The chain links TRBV27 to TRBJ1-2, with 8 nucleotides matching TRBD1. Germline CDR1 MNHEY, CDR2 SMNVEV (reference sequence). There are 15 residues in the CDR3. Trimming took 5 bases from V and 6 from J; bases not matched to a gene: 11. The CDR3 reads CASSPLGQGLDGYTF. The CDR3 coding sequence is TGTGCCAGCAGTCCGCTAGGACAGGGCTTGGATGGCTACACCTTC.

This sequence joins TRBV4-3 and TRBJ2-7; possible D gene TRBD2, 6 bases. Germline CDR1 LGHNA, CDR2 YSLEER. CDR3 length equals 16 residues. The V and J ends lost 4 bases and 6 bases respectively, with 22 bases between them. CDR3 DNA: TGCGCCAGCAGCCGCGATTATACGTGGGAGGTAGGCGAGCAGTACTTC. This encodes CASSRDYTWEVGEQYF.

The rearrangement uses TRBV11-2 and TRBJ1-5; no clear D gene. The length of the CDR3 is 13 residues. Germline CDR1 is SGHAT and CDR2 is FQNNGV. V was shortened by 1 base and J by 4 bases, with 5 bases between the two germline ends. The CDR3 DNA sequence: TGTGCCAGCAGCTTAGGGGCGAATCAGCCCCAGCATTTT. The encoded protein is CASSLGANQPQHF. Full variable domain (rest looked up from reference TRBV11-2 and TRBJ1-5): EAGVAQSPRYKIIEKRQSVAFWCNPISGHATLYWYQQILGQGPKLLIQFQNNGVVDDSQLPKDRFSAERLKGVDSTLKIQPAKLEDSAVYLCASSLGANQPQHFGDGTRLSIL.

As regards this clone: Its ends do not fully match the called genes, so a read error is possible. The CDR3 reads CSGEGRETQYF. The CDR3 DNA follows: TGCAGCGGTGAAGGGAGGGAGACCCAGTACTTC. V gene TRBV29-1 combines with J gene TRBJ2-5, with D possibly being TRBD2 (6 bases). The CDR3 sequence is 11 residues long. Looked up from germline, CDR1 is SQVTM and CDR2 is ANQGSEA.

The CDR3 DNA is TGTGCCAGCCTACTAGCGAGGGGGCAGTATTTT. It yields the protein CASLLARGQYF. V is TRBV6-5 and J is TRBJ2-3; 7 bases agree with TRBD2. After removal of 8 bases from V and 11 bases from J, the junction contained 7 bases not matched to a gene. CDR1 MNHEY and CDR2 SVGAGI come from the germline V gene. The CDR3 runs 11 residues.